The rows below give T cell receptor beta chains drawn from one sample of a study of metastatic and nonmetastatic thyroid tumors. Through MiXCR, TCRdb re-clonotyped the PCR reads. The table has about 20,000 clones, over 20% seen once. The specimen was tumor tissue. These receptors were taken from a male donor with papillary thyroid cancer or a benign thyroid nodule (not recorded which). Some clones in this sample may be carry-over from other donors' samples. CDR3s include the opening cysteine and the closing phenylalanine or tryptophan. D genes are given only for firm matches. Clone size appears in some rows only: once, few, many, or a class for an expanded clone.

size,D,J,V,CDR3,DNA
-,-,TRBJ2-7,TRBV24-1,CATSVGFCGDQYF,TGTGCCACCAGTGTAGGTTTCTGCGGAGATCAGTACTTC
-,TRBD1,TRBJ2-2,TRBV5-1,CATSSGTGNTGELFF,TGCGCCACCAGCTCAGGGACAGGGAACACCGGGGAGCTGTTTTTT
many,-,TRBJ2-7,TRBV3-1,CAVSGASYEQYF,TGTGCCGTCAGTGGGGCCTCCTACGAGCAGTACTTC
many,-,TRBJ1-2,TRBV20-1,CSARDRDLDNYGYTF,TGCAGTGCTAGAGATCGGGACCTTGATAACTATGGCTACACCTTC
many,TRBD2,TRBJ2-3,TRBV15,CATSDRLLADPTDTQYF,TGTGCCACCAGCGACCGCTTACTAGCGGATCCGACAGATACGCAGTATTTT
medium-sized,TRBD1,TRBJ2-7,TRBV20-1,CSAEGSGTGPYEQYF,TGCAGTGCTGAGGGATCGGGGACAGGACCTTACGAGCAGTACTTC
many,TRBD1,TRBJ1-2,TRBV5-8,CASRPTGGSYGYTF,TGTGCCAGCAGACCCACAGGGGGCAGCTATGGCTACACCTTC
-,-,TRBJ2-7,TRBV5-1,CASSFSNYEQYF,TGCGCCAGCAGCTTTTCGAATTACGAGCAGTACTTC
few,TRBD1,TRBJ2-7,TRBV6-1,CASSEPTNPTGPTYEQYF,TGTGCCAGCAGTGAACCTACCAACCCGACAGGGCCAACCTACGAGCAGTACTTC
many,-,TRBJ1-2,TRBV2,CASSEVWGNYGYTF,TGTGCCAGTAGTGAGGTTTGGGGGAACTATGGCTACACCTTC
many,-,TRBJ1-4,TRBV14,CASKQGGFNEKLFF,TGTGCCAGCAAGCAAGGGGGTTTTAATGAAAAACTGTTTTTT
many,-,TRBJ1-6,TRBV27,CASSFSNSPLHF,TGTGCCAGCAGTTTTTCTAATTCACCCCTCCACTTT
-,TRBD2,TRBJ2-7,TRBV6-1,CASSPSGGSSYEQYF,TGTGCCAGCAGTCCTAGCGGGGGAAGCTCCTACGAGCAGTACTTC
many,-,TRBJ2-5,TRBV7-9,CASTWDQETQYF,TGTGCCAGCACCTGGGACCAAGAGACCCAGTACTTC
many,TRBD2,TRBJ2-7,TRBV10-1,CASPNPREGPYEQYF,TGCGCCAGTCCCAATCCGCGGGAGGGCCCTTACGAGCAGTACTTC
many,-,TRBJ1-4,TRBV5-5,CASSDRLTSTNEKLFF,TGTGCCAGCAGCGACAGGCTAACCTCAACTAATGAAAAACTGTTTTTT
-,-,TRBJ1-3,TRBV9,CASAGTAGHTIYF,TGTGCCAGCGCGGGGACCGCTGGACACACCATATATTTT
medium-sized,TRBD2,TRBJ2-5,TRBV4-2,CASSQELAGGRSQETQYF,TGTGCCAGCAGCCAAGAACTAGCGGGAGGAAGGTCGCAAGAGACCCAGTACTTC
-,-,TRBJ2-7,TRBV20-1,CSAREGGEVGEQYF,TGCAGTGCTAGAGAGGGGGGCGAGGTGGGAGAGCAGTACTTC
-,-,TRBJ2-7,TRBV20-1,CTARENRVESDEQYF,TGCACTGCTAGAGAAAACAGGGTAGAGTCCGACGAGCAGTACTTC
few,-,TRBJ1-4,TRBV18,CASSPRRAEGEKLFF,TGTGCCAGCTCACCACGCCGGGCCGAGGGGGAAAAACTGTTTTTT
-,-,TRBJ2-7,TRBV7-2,CASSSDPNREQYF,TGTGCCAGCAGCTCGGACCCTAATCGTGAGCAGTACTTC
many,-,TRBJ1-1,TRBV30,CAWSVLDNVNTEAFF,TGTGCCTGGAGTGTATTGGACAACGTGAACACTGAAGCTTTCTTT
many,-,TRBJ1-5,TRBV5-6,CASSFIYRTIGNQPQHF,TGTGCCAGCAGCTTTATTTACAGGACAATAGGCAATCAGCCCCAGCATTTT
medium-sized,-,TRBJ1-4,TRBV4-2,CASSPSRGELFF,TGTGCCAGCAGCCCGTCACGGGGGGAACTGTTTTTT
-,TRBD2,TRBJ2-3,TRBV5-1,CASSPSTSGRAYSTDTQYF,TGCGCCAGCAGTCCCTCGACTAGCGGGAGGGCCTATAGCACAGATACGCAGTATTTT
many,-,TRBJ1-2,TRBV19,CASSTGRSISNYGYTF,TGTGCCAGTAGTACGGGACGGTCCATTTCTAACTATGGCTACACCTTC
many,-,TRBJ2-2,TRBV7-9,CASSSLTNRLGELFF,TGTGCCAGCAGCTCCCTGACAAACAGGCTAGGGGAGCTGTTTTTT
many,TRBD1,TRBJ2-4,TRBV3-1,CASSRRTGHIQYF,TGTGCCAGCAGCCGCCGGACAGGTCACATTCAGTACTTC
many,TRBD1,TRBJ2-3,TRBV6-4,CASSGTGGIDTQYF,TGTGCCAGCAGTGGGACAGGGGGCATAGATACGCAGTATTTT
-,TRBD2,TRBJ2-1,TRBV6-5,CASSYGLAGGPANEQFF,TGTGCCAGCAGTTACGGTCTAGCGGGAGGGCCGGCCAACGAGCAGTTCTTC
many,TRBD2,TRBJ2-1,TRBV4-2,CASSQQQGLAGINEQFF,TGTGCCAGCAGCCAACAACAGGGACTAGCGGGAATCAATGAGCAGTTCTTC
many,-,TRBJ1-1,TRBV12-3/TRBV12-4,CASSLSPNTEAFF,TGTGCCAGCAGTTTAAGTCCGAACACTGAAGCTTTCTTT
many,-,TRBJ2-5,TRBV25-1,CASTLTSNQETQYF,TGTGCCAGCACCCTCACCAGCAACCAAGAGACCCAGTACTTC
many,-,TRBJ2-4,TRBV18,CASSPAAGSKNIQYF,TGTGCCAGCTCACCAGCGGCGGGATCCAAAAACATTCAGTACTTC
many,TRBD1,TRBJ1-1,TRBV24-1,CATSDLDRDRWDTEAFF,TGTGCCACCAGTGATTTGGACAGGGATCGGTGGGACACTGAAGCTTTCTTT
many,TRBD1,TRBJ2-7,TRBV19,CASSKTGVVYEQYF,TGTGCCAGTAGTAAGACAGGGGTGGTATACGAGCAGTACTTC
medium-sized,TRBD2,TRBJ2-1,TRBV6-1,CASSVDREGVQFF,TGTGCCAGCAGTGTAGATAGGGAGGGCGTGCAGTTCTTC
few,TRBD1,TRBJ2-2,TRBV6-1,CASRRQGDTCELFF,TGTGCCAGCAGACGTCAGGGGGACACCTGTGAGCTGTTTTTT
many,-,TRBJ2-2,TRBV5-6,CASSLRVYTGELFF,TGTGCCAGCAGCCTCAGGGTTTACACCGGGGAGCTGTTTTTT
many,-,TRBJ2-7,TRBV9,CASSVAPGEYYEQYF,TGTGCCAGCAGCGTAGCCCCGGGGGAATACTACGAGCAGTACTTC
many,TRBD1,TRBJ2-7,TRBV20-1,CSARSGTGGYEQYF,TGCAGTGCTAGATCCGGAACAGGGGGCTACGAGCAGTACTTC
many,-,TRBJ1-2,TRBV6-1,CASSERVGYTF,TGTGCCAGCAGTGAAAGGGTTGGCTACACCTTC
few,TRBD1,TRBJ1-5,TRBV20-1,CSATIPGQISNQPQHF,TGCAGTGCCACCATACCGGGACAGATTAGCAATCAGCCCCAGCATTTT